This section outlines one T cell receptor beta chain sequence together with its context. Its antigen is not identified. TCRdb keeps only in-frame clones here, not all; method: immunoSEQ multiplex PCR. The sample has 20,000 to 25,000 clones, 40% to 50% seen once. The record originates from a study of neoadjuvant anti-PD-1 for oral cavity cancer. Study summary: Patients without progression received a fourth nivolumab dose around day 43, then surgical resection on days 50-56.

As for time point: after neoadjuvant nivolumab, at surgical resection. Study results and caveats: Only a few patients per response group were TCR-analyzed; validation needed. Higher pretreatment blood Treg/Th17 ratios correlated with higher pretreatment blood and lower post-treatment tumor TCRbeta clonality.

This TCR was sampled from a person aged 35 to 85 with oral cavity squamous cell carcinoma. The sequencing here drew on tumor tissue, taken after nivolumab (anti-PD-1) treatment.

For the CDR3, the DNA is TGTGCCAGCAGCTTAGATGGAGTTTCCCGGGAGACCCAGTACTTC. Its protein is CASSLDGVSRETQYF. The V call is TRBV11-2, the J call TRBJ2-5; D is unresolved. The V gene lost 0 bases and the J gene lost 5 bases, with 13 bases spanning the gap. There are 15 residues in the CDR3. From germline, CDR1 is SGHAT and CDR2 FQNNGV.